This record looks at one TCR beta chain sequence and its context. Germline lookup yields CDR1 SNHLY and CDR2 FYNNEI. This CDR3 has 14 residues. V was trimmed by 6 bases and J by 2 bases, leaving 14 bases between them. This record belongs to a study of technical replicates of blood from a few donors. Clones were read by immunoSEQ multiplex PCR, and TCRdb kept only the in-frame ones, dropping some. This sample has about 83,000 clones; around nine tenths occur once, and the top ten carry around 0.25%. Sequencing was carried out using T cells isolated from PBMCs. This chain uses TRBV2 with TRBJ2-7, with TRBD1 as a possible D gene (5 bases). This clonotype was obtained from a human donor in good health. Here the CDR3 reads CASSQEQETYEQYF. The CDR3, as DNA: TGTGCCAGCAGCCAAGAACAGGAGACCTACGAGCAGTACTTC.